These T cell receptor beta chains were read from a single sample in a study of patients and donors after allogeneic stem cell transplantation. Using its own MiXCR run on the RT-PCR reads, TCRdb lists one record per CDR3 protein. The table shows roughly 190,000 distinct CDR3 sequences, with around two fifths occurring only once. The sequenced material came from blood, either unsorted or a sorted T cell fraction (not recorded which). These receptors were obtained from a human donor who was either an allogeneic HSCT recipient or a stem cell or donor lymphocyte infusion donor (not recorded which). It is not recorded whose cells these are; they may come from a transplant donor. The CDR3 runs from the conserved cysteine through the conserved F or W. D genes are given only for firm matches. Some rows mark clone size as missing; the rest say once, few, many or name a class of expanded clone.

TRBV6-5	TRBJ1-1	-	few	TGTGCCAGCATCACCGGGGGGCAGGGATCCACTGAAGCTTTCTTT	CASITGGQGSTEAFF
TRBV29-1	TRBJ2-1	TRBD2	few	TGCAGCGTAGGGACTAGCGGGAGCTCCTACAATGAGCAGTTCTTC	CSVGTSGSSYNEQFF
TRBV14	TRBJ2-7	-	-	TGTGCCAGCAGCCAAGACATGCTTCCCTACGAGCAGTACTTC	CASSQDMLPYEQYF
TRBV7-2	TRBJ1-2	TRBD1	-	TGTGCCAGCAGCTTACTTGCGGGACAGACATATGGCTACACCTTC	CASSLLAGQTYGYTF
TRBV7-8	TRBJ2-3	-	few	TGTGCCAGCAGCTTATACGGAGGACCGACGGCGATCACAGATACGCAGTATTTT	CASSLYGGPTAITDTQYF
TRBV4-3	TRBJ1-2	-	few	TGCGCCAGCAGCCAAGCTGGGCTCTACGGCTACACCTTC	CASSQAGLYGYTF
TRBV2	TRBJ2-2	-	few	TGTGCCAGCATATGGAGGCCGCACACCGGGGAGCTGTTTTTT	CASIWRPHTGELFF
TRBV29-1	TRBJ2-7	-	-	TGCAGCGTTACGGCTTCCTACGAGCAGTACTTC	CSVTASYEQYF
TRBV7-9	TRBJ1-1	-	-	TGTGCCAGCAGCCTTTTCGGGGACATGAACACTGAAGCTTTCTTT	CASSLFGDMNTEAFF
TRBV29-1	TRBJ1-1	-	few	TGCAGCGGGGGAAACTGGGGGACTGAAGCTTTCTTT	CSGGNWGTEAFF
TRBV28	TRBJ2-5	TRBD2	-	TGTGCCAGCAGTTTACTAGCGGGAGTGGTCCAAGAGACCCAGTACTTC	CASSLLAGVVQETQYF
TRBV11-2	TRBJ1-1	-	few	TGTGCCAGCAGCTTAGGGCGGCTGAGTAGGGTCGAGGAAGGGTACACTGAAGCTTTCTTT	CASSLGRLSRVEEGYTEAFF
TRBV20-1	TRBJ2-1	TRBD2	-	TGCAGTGCAGAAGACGGGGGGACCTACAATGAGCAGTTCTTC	CSAEDGGTYNEQFF
TRBV5-4	TRBJ1-1	-	-	TGTGCCAGCAGCCTCCCATCGAACACTGAAGCTTTCTTT	CASSLPSNTEAFF
TRBV3-1	TRBJ1-1	TRBD1	few	TGTGCCAGCACCGTCCGACTAGGGGGCGCAGGGGGCACTGAAGCTTTCTTT	CASTVRLGGAGGTEAFF
TRBV27	TRBJ2-7	-	-	TGTGCCAGCAGTTTATCTTGGTCCTCCTACGAGCAGTACTTC	CASSLSWSSYEQYF
TRBV12-3/TRBV12-4	TRBJ2-2	-	-	TGTGCCAGTTGGGGCAGGGGGGAGCTGTTTTTT	CASWGRGELFF
TRBV7-2	TRBJ2-1	-	few	TGTGCCAGCAGCTTAGGACTTTACAATGAGCAGTTCTTC	CASSLGLYNEQFF
TRBV19	TRBJ1-1	TRBD1	few	TGTGCCAGTAGTATAGATACAGGGGATACTGAAGCTTTCTTT	CASSIDTGDTEAFF
TRBV7-2	TRBJ1-2	-	few	TGTGCCAGCAGCTTAGAGGAGGGAGGCGGCTACACCTTC	CASSLEEGGGYTF
TRBV6-6	TRBJ1-3	-	-	TGTGCCAGCAGTTACTCGCCAGGCGGCTCTGGAAACACCATATATTTT	CASSYSPGGSGNTIYF
TRBV11-2	TRBJ1-1	TRBD1	-	TGTGCCAGCAGCTACCCCGCCCCTCCCGACAGGGAAGACACTGAAGCTTTCTTT	CASSYPAPPDREDTEAFF
TRBV5-1	TRBJ2-3	-	-	TGCGCCAGCAGCTCACCCCTAGATACGCAGTATTTT	CASSSPLDTQYF
TRBV11-2	TRBJ2-1	-	few	TGTGCCAGCAGTACCAGGGGCTATGAGCAGTTCTTC	CASSTRGYEQFF
TRBV9	TRBJ1-1	TRBD1	-	TGTGCCAGCAGCAGGACAGGGGCCGGCATGGGGTCAGAAGCTTTCTTT	CASSRTGAGMGSEAFF
TRBV12-3/TRBV12-4	TRBJ2-1	TRBD2	few	TGTGCCAGCAGTTTGCTGGCGGGAGGGTTAAATGAGCAGTTCTTC	CASSLLAGGLNEQFF
TRBV12-3/TRBV12-4	TRBJ2-3	TRBD2	-	TGTGCCAGCAGTTTGGGACTAGCGGGAGGGCCAGATACGCAGTATTTT	CASSLGLAGGPDTQYF
TRBV13	TRBJ1-1	-	few	TGTGCCAGCAGCTTTGAGAATATGAACACTGAAGCTTTCTTT	CASSFENMNTEAFF
TRBV21-1	TRBJ2-1	-	few	TGTGCCAGCAGCAAATGTTGGGGTAGCGGGAGGGACAACAATGAGCAGTTCTTC	CASSKCWGSGRDNNEQFF
TRBV12-3/TRBV12-4	TRBJ2-1	TRBD2	-	TGTGCCAGCACCCTGGGGAGCGGGAGGGCCAACGACAATGAGCAGTTCTTC	CASTLGSGRANDNEQFF
TRBV5-1	TRBJ2-2	-	few	TGCGCCAGCGCCCCCCAAGCGACCGGGGAGCTGTTTTTT	CASAPQATGELFF
TRBV4-3	TRBJ1-1	-	few	TGCGCCAGCAGCTTCGACGGGGCGGGGAACACTGAAGCTTTCTTT	CASSFDGAGNTEAFF
TRBV12-3/TRBV12-4	TRBJ2-7	-	-	TGTGCCAGCAGGGGCGAGGGCGAGCAGTACTTC	CASRGEGEQYF
TRBV9	TRBJ1-1	TRBD1	-	TGTGCCAGCAGCGTAAGTCCAGGGGGAGACACTGAAGCTTTCTTT	CASSVSPGGDTEAFF
TRBV4-3	TRBJ2-7	-	-	TGCGCCAGCAGCCAAGACGGTGGAGCTCGCGAGCAGTACTTC	CASSQDGGAREQYF
TRBV6-1	TRBJ1-4	-	-	TGTGCCAGCATCTTTACTCTGGCAGCCAATGAAAAACTGTTTTTT	CASIFTLAANEKLFF
TRBV6-1	TRBJ2-3	-	-	TGTGCCAGCAGTGACGGTCGAAGAGATACGCAGTATTTT	CASSDGRRDTQYF
TRBV5-1	TRBJ1-2	-	many	TGCGCCAGCACCGAACAGGGTCCCTATGGCTACACCTTC	CASTEQGPYGYTF
TRBV5-8	TRBJ2-7	-	-	TGTGCCAGCAGACACCATACAGGGAGGGGTTCCTACGAGCAGTACTTC	CASRHHTGRGSYEQYF
TRBV7-2	TRBJ1-2	TRBD1	few	TGTGCCAGCAGCTTAGATCTGACAGGGGGCAGGGATGGCTACACCTTC	CASSLDLTGGRDGYTF
TRBV12-3/TRBV12-4	TRBJ1-2	TRBD1	few	TGTGCCAGCAGGGGACAGGGTTTGTTGGGCTACACCTTC	CASRGQGLLGYTF
TRBV20-1	TRBJ2-1	TRBD2	few	TGCAGTGCCTTGACTAGCGGGAGGTACAATGAGCAGTTCTTC	CSALTSGRYNEQFF
TRBV14	TRBJ1-2	TRBD1	few	TGTGCCAGCAGCCGATTCTCGGGACAGGGGCCAAACTATGGCTACACCTTC	CASSRFSGQGPNYGYTF
TRBV28	TRBJ1-1	TRBD1	-	TGTGCCAGCAGGTGGGCAGGGGGTTCTGAAGCTTTCTTT	CASRWAGGSEAFF